The present T cell receptor beta chain was sequenced within a study of blood T cell repertoires in COVID-19. Overall study context: Researchers got acute and convalescent COVID-19 samples from the United States, Italy and Spain. In each case, the material was cDNA or gDNA derived from T cells, B-cell-depleted T cells, or PBMCs.

Methods used by the authors: Amplifying reference gene primers gave estimates of nucleated cell counts. Data came from immunoSEQ multiplex PCR; TCRdb stores just in-frame clones and leaves some out. Clonal size and the V and J genes are those of that table, whereas D and trimming came from the DNA. The sample holds 190,000 or so clones; roughly nine tenths are singletons and the top ten take around 7%. V was clipped by 0 bases and J by 2 bases, with 9 bases between them. The CDR3 is 15 residues long. Germline V gives CDR1 SGHAT, CDR2 FQNNGV. This rearrangement joins TRBV11-2 to TRBJ2-3; D might be TRBD2 (5 bases). The sample taken for sequencing was peripheral blood. This receptor was obtained from a man aged 40-49 years with acute or convalescent COVID-19. CDR3 region: CASSLDPGNTDTQYF. CDR3 nucleotides: TGTGCCAGCAGCTTAGATCCGGGGAACACAGATACGCAGTATTTT.